This TCR beta chain stems from a study of T cells in Graves' hyperthyroidism and ophthalmopathy (dated by TCRdb to between 2019 and 2020). With respect to the entire study: Peripheral blood was sampled at the time of initial diagnosis, prior to any treatment. Prospective prediction of ophthalmopathy was tested in an independent validation cohort consisting of some 19 hyperthyroidism patients and around 17 patients who later progressed to ophthalmopathy. The study also compared thyroid tissue and blood T-cell repertoires from about 6 Graves' hyperthyroidism patients. Following sampling, methimazole starting at 30 mg daily was given to hyperthyroidism patients, and high-dose intravenous methylprednisolone was given to ophthalmopathy patients. TCR V-J signatures able to tell the groups apart were searched for in a discovery cohort of about a hundred patients, of whom about 40 had Graves' ophthalmopathy and 55 to 65 had stable Graves' hyperthyroidism. TCR Vbeta CDR3 sequencing of approximately 140 peripheral blood samples (approximately 44 ophthalmopathy, roughly 74 hyperthyroidism and roughly 17 progressor patients) is reported in the paper. The roughly 91 discovery patients were randomly divided into training and test sets at a 7:3 ratio.

TCR beta CDR3 regions were amplified from RNA transcripts. A first-round RT-PCR of the TCR CDR3 used the HTBI primer set with the Qiagen OneStep RT-PCR kit. The libraries were constructed in a second round of multiplex PCR and then size-selected and purified. The libraries were sequenced on an Illumina HiSeq2000 using paired-end 100 bp reads. The study's own analysis went as follows. SOAPnuke was used to process the raw data, removing reads that contained adapters or uncalled bases, had a mean Phred below 15, or lacked an exact match to the constant primer or identifier. High-quality paired reads were merged with COPE v1.2.5, and unique nucleotide sequences were defined as clonotypes. MiTCR v1.1 was used to align the clonotypes against IMGT TRBV, TRBD and TRBJ reference segments. The analysis was restricted to V-J combinations with a frequency above 0.0001, which together covered just over 98% of the repertoires. The TCS score was defined as the ratio of F50 (clonal expansion) to E x V (chaos), calculated using BLOSUM62-based TCRdist between CDR3 peptides within each V-J. Welch's t-statistics and random forest reduced around 550 V-J features to 10 to 15, which were used in a naive Bayes classifier (R e1071). The public reads were reprocessed in TCRdb via fastp at Q25 and MiXCR, keeping in-frame beta chains. Entries that share a CDR3 protein sequence are merged under the most common genes and DNA. Clone size and V and J calls follow TCRdb, not the original study. The sample data list around 530,000 distinct CDR3 sequences, and under 20% of these were observed just once. The ten largest clones capture 17% of the sample.

This clonotype came up a few times. Its antigen has not been determined. The input lacks base qualities; no much larger clone sits a single base away. Here V drops 4 bases and J drops 6 bases, and the junction holds 3 bases not matched to any gene. Taken from cysteine to phenylalanine, the CDR3 has 14 residues. Of all the DNA, just the CDR3 is kept, 42 bases in frame from base 1. Sequences KGHSH (CDR1) and LQKENI (CDR2) are obtained from the germline V gene. In the ophthalmopathy patients, disease was moderately to severely active, with a Clinical Activity Score of 3 or more, a NOSPECS grade of 4 or more, and a duration of less than 3 months. Patients with uncontrolled infections, other autoimmune diseases, pregnancy or lactation were excluded. Diagnoses relied on clinical symptoms, serum thyroxine and TRAb, thyroid ultrasound and orbital computed tomography. PBMCs were separated from roughly 10 ml of fresh peripheral blood using Ficoll-Paque density gradient centrifugation. Trizol reagent was used to extract total RNA, and RNA quality was then checked on an Agilent 2100 Bioanalyzer.

Points the paper makes about the study in general: Most expanded thyroid clonotypes (frequency above 0.001) were also detected in blood, a finding suggesting that blood repertoires may reflect thyroid immune responses. A model built on a 13 V-J signature distinguished ophthalmopathy from stable hyperthyroidism, reaching approximately 89% sensitivity and about 81% specificity in cross-validation and 80%/75% in testing. In validation, the model predicted progression to ophthalmopathy a median of roughly 6.2 months before onset, with over 60% sensitivity and 72.22% specificity. Sample size was not statistically predetermined, and investigators were not blinded to group allocation.

This TCR derives from a woman under 30 with Graves' ophthalmopathy. The sequenced sample consisted of blood. The chain joins TRBV18 to TRBJ1-5, with 10 middle bases fitting TRBD1. The CDR3 reads CASSLRTGGQPQHF. The nucleotides read TGTGCCAGCTCACTACGGACAGGGGGTCAGCCCCAGCATTTT.